The present T cell receptor (beta chain) was sequenced within a study of OX40 agonist ivuxolimab in advanced cancers. This clone was seen a single time. Profiled with immunoSEQ multiplex PCR; TCRdb holds only in-frame clones, not every one. The repertoire holds 20,000 to 25,000 clones, with 65% to 85% as singletons. CDR1 is SGDLS and CDR2 is YYNGEE in the germline V gene. V shed 3 bases and J shed 6 bases, with 14 bases lying between them. The CDR3 length is 14 residues. Sample: CD4+ or CD8+ T cells sorted from blood, taken in a trial of the OX40 agonist ivuxolimab. The V gene is TRBV9, the J gene TRBJ2-3; no firm D call. The receptor's source is an adult with an advanced solid tumor such as melanoma, head and neck, liver or kidney cancer. The CDR3 protein is CASSEAFPRDTQYF. Here the CDR3 DNA reads TGTGCCAGCAGCGAGGCGTTCCCGAGGGATACGCAGTATTTT. The full variable domain, in which reference TRBV9 and TRBJ2-3 provide the parts outside the CDR3, is DSGVTQTPKHLITATGQRVTLRCSPRSGDLSVYWYQQSLDQGLQFLIQYYNGEERAKGNILERFSAQQFPDLHSELNLSSLELGDSALYFCASSEAFPRDTQYFGPGTRLTVL.